This T cell receptor (beta chain) was retrieved from a study of CD8 T cells in Susac syndrome. Regarding the study as a whole: The Susac syndrome CD4+ T cell repertoires displayed no clonal expansion.

Deletions cut 1 base from V and 8 bases from J, with 8 bases between. Per germline, CDR1 SGHAT and CDR2 FQNNGV. The length of the CDR3 is 13 residues. The CD8+ and CD4+ T cells were isolated magnetically using a negative isolation approach, whereas the TEMRA cells were enriched by FACS. A quantity of about 0.5 to 1 ug RNA underwent reverse transcription using random hexamers. MiXCR, applied by TCRdb to the immunoSEQ multiplex PCR reads, yields one record per CDR3 protein. The sample lists roughly 220,000 distinct CDR3 sequences; approximately 94% were seen once. As regards this clonotype: What it binds is not known.

This chain connects TRBV11-2 to TRBJ2-2, with D uncertain. This receptor was identified in a human donor with Susac syndrome. The sequenced material came from CD4+ T cells from PBMCs. CDR3 nucleotide sequence: TGTGCCAGCAGCTTAGTATCGTGGGGGGAGCTGTTTTTT. Its translation is CASSLVSWGELFF.